The text below deals with one T cell receptor (beta chain). Unique molecular identifiers were incorporated when the TCRbeta library was constructed. Each CDR3 protein gets one entry after TCRdb re-called the PCR reads with MiXCR. The table records 200,000 to 300,000 distinct CDR3 sequences, about 12% of them present only once. The sample belongs to a study of T-cell reconstitution after alpha-beta-depleted transplantation in children. Germline-derived CDR1 and CDR2 are LNHDA and SQIVND (reference sequence). This CDR3 has 14 residues. The V end was cut by 6 bases, the J end by 4 bases, with 15 bases between.

The chain uses TRBV19 and TRBJ2-5; TRBD1 is a possible D gene (6 bases). The specimen was PBMCs from the stem cell graft donor, collected from the stem cell graft. The sequence came from a human donor who donated a stem cell graft to a child with acute lymphoblastic leukemia. CDR3 DNA: TGTGCCAGTAGCTTCACAGGGAAACGAGAGACCCAGTACTTC. Amino acid sequence: CASSFTGKRETQYF.